The following is a T cell receptor beta chain sequence with its context. The entry originates in a study of blood T cell repertoires in COVID-19. Study as a whole: COVID-19 samples, acute and convalescent, were from the United States, Italy and Spain. The analysed material was cDNA or gDNA that came from T cells, B-cell-depleted T cells, or PBMCs.

Under the authors' procedure: Amplification from reference gene primers served as the basis for estimated nucleated cell counts. Assay used: immunoSEQ multiplex PCR; TCRdb lists only in-frame clones, some missing. V and J calls and clone size are given by that table; D and trimming were obtained from the DNA. In the table there are 130,000 to 150,000 clones, more than 80% of which are singletons. The receptor comes from a woman aged 80 or over in a cohort sampled during active or convalescent COVID-19. The source material was peripheral blood.

The CDR3, as DNA: TGTGCCAGCAGCTTGGGTCCAGGGGGCCCCTACAATGAGCAGTTCTTC. Its protein is CASSLGPGGPYNEQFF. The V gene is TRBV5-5, the J gene TRBJ2-1, with 8 bases aligning to TRBD1. J gave up 2 bases and V 0 bases, and 4 bases lay outside the gene matches. The germline V gene encodes CDR1 SGHKS and CDR2 YYEKEE (reference sequence). The CDR3 sequence is 16 residues long. Looking up the rest from reference TRBV5-5 and TRBJ2-1 gives the full variable domain: DAGVTQSPTHLIKTRGQQVTLRCSPISGHKSVSWYQQVLGQGPQFIFQYYEKEERGRGNFPDRFSARQFPNYSSELNVNALLLGDSALYLCASSLGPGGPYNEQFFGPGTRLTVL.